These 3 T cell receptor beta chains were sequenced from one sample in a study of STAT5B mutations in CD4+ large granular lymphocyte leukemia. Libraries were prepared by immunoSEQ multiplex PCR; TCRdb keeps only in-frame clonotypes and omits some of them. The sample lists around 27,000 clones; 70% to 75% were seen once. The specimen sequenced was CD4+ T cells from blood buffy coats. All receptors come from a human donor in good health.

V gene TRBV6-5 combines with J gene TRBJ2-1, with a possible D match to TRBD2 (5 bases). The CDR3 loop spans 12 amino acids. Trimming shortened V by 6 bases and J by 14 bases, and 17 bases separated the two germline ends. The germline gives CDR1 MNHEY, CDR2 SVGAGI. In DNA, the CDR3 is TGTGCCAGCAGGGTCCTACTAGGATCGGAGTTCTTC. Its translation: CASRVLLGSEFF.

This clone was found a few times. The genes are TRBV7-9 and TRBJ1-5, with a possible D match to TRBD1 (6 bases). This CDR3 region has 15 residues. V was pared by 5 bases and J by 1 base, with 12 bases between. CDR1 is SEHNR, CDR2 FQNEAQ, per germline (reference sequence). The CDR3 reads CASSATGSSNQPQHF. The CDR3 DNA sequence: TGTGCCAGCAGCGCAACAGGGTCAAGCAATCAGCCCCAGCATTTT.

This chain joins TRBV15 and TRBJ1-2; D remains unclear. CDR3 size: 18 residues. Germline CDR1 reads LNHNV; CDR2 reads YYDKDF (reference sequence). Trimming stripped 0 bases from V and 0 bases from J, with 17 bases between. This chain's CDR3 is CATSRDPSGQMPNYGYTF. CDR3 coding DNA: TGTGCCACCAGCAGAGATCCTTCAGGTCAAATGCCTAACTATGGCTACACCTTC.